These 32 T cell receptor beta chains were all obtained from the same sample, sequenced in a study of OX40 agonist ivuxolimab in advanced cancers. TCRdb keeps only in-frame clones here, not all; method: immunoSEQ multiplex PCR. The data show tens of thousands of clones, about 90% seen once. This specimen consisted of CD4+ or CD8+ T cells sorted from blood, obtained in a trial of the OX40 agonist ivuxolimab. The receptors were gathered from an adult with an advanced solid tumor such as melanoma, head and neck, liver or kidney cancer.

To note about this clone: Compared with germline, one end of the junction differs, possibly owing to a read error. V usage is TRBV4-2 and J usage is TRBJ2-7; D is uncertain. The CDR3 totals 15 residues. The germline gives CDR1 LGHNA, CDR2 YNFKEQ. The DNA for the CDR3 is TGTACCAGCAGCCAAGAACGGGCTATAGGGTACGAGCAGTACTTC. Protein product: CTSSQERAIGYEQYF.

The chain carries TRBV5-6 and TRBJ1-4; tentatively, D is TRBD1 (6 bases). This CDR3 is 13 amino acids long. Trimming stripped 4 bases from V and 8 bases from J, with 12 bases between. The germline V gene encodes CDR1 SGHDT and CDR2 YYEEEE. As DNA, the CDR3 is TGTGCCAGCAGCCCCAGGGGCTGGGAAAAACTGTTTTTT. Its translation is CASSPRGWEKLFF.

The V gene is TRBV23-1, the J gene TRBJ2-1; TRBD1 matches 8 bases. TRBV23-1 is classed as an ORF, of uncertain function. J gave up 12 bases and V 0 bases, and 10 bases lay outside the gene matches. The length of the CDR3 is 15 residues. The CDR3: CASSQSKARGPAQFF. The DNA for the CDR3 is TGCGCCAGCAGTCAATCGAAGGCCAGGGGGCCGGCGCAGTTCTTC.

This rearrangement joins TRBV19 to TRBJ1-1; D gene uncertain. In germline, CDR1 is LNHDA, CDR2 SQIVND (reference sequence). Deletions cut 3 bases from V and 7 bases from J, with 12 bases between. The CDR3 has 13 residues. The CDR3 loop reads CASSIYRDREAFF. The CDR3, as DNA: TGTGCCAGTAGTATCTATCGCGACCGTGAAGCTTTCTTT.

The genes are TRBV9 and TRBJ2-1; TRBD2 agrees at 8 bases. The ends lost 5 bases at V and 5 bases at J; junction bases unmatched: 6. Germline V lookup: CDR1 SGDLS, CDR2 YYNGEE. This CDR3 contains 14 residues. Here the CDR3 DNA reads TGTGCCAGCAGTACCGGACTAGCAGACAATGAGCAGTTCTTC. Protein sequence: CASSTGLADNEQFF.

CDR3 DNA sequence: TGTGCCAGCAGCCAAGTCAGGTTCCCCTTTAACGAGCAGTACTTC. Protein product: CASSQVRFPFNEQYF. The J gene is TRBJ2-7, the V gene TRBV4-2; D remains ambiguous. Trimming left V 1 base short and J 5 bases short, with 15 bases between. This CDR3 is built from 15 residues. Germline V gene sequence: CDR1 LGHNA, CDR2 YNFKEQ.

The CDR3 region has the DNA TGTGCCAGTAGTATGATTGGGCTAGCGGGAGGGCCTGGGGCCAACGTCCTGACTTTC. This translates into CASSMIGLAGGPGANVLTF. The V gene is TRBV19, the J gene TRBJ2-6, with 12 bases lining up with TRBD2. Germline CDR1 and CDR2: LNHDA and SQIVND (reference sequence). There are 19 residues in the CDR3. V shed 3 bases and J 2 bases; nucleotides not matched to a gene: 8.

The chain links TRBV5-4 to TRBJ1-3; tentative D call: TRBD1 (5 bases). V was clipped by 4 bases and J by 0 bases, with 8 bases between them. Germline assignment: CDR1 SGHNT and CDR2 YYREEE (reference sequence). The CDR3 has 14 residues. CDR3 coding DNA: TGTGCCAGCAGCGGAGGGGACTCTGGAAACACCATATATTTT. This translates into CASSGGDSGNTIYF. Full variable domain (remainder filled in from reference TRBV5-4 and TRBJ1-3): ETGVTQSPTHLIKTRGQQVTLRCSSQSGHNTVSWYQQALGQGPQFIFQYYREEENGRGNFPPRFSGLQFPNYSSELNVNALELDDSALYLCASSGGDSGNTIYFGEGSWLTVV.

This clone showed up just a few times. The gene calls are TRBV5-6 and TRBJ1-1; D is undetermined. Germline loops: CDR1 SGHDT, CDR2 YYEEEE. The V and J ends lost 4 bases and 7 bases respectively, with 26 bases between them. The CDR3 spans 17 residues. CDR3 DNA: TGTGCCAGCAGCCAATACCTTCACCCCCTGGACGGTTTTGAAGCTTTCTTT. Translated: CASSQYLHPLDGFEAFF.

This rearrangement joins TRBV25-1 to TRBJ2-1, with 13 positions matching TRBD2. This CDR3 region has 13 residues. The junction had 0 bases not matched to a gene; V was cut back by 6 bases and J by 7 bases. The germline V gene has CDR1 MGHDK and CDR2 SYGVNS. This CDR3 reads CASRTSGRNEQFF. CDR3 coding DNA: TGTGCCAGCAGGACTAGCGGGAGGAATGAGCAGTTCTTC.

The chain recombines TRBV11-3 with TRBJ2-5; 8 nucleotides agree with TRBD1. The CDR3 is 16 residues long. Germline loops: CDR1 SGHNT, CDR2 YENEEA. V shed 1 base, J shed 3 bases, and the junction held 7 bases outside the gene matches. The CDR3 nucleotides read TGTGCCAGCAGCTTAGTGGGACAGGCCCCGAAAGAGACCCAGTACTTC. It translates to CASSLVGQAPKETQYF.

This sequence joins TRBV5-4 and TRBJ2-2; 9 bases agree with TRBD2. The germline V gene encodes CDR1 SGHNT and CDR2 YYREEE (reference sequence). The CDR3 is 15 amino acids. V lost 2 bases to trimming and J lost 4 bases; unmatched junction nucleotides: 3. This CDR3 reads CASSFGGRVTGELFF. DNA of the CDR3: TGTGCCAGCAGCTTCGGCGGGAGGGTCACCGGGGAGCTGTTTTTT.

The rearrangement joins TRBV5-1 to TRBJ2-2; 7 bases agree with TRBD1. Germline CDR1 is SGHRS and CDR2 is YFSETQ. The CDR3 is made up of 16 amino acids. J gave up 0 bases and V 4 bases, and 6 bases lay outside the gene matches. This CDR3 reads CASSPWTGSNTGELFF. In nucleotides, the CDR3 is TGCGCCAGCAGCCCTTGGACAGGCTCGAACACCGGGGAGCTGTTTTTT. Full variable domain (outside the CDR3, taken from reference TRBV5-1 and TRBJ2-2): KAGVTQTPRYLIKTRGQQVTLSCSPISGHRSVSWYQQTPGQGLQFLFEYFSETQRNKGNFPGRFSGRQFSNSRSEMNVSTLELGDSALYLCASSPWTGSNTGELFFGEGSRLTVL.

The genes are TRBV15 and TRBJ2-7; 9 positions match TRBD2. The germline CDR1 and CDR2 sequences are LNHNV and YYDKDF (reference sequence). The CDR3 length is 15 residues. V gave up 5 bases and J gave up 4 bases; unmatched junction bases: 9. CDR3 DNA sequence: TGTGCCACCAGCGCACCTTTGGCGGGAGGGTACGAGCAGTACTTC. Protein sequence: CATSAPLAGGYEQYF.

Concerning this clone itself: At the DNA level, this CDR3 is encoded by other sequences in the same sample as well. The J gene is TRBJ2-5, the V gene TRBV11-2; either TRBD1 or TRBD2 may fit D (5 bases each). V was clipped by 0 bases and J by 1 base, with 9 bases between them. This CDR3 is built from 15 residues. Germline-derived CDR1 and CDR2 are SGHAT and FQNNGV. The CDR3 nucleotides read TGTGCCAGCAGCTTAGAGGGACGGGGCCAAGAGACCCAGTACTTC. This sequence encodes CASSLEGRGQETQYF.

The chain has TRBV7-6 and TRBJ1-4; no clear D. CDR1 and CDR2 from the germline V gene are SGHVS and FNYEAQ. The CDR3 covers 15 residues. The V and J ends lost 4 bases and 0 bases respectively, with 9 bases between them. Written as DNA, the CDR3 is TGTGCCAGCAGCTCGGAGCTTGCAACTAATGAAAAACTGTTTTTT. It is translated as CASSSELATNEKLFF.

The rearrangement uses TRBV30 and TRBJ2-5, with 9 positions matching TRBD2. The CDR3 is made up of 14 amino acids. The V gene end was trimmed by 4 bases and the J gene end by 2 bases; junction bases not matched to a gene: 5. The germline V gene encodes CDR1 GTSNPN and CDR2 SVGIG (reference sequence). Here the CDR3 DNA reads TGTGCCTGGAAATTTAGCGGGAGTCAAGAGACCCAGTACTTC. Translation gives CAWKFSGSQETQYF. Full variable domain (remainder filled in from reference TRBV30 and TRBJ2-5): SQTIHQWPATLVQPVGSPLSLECTVEGTSNPNLYWYRQAAGRGLQLLFYSVGIGQISSEVPQNLSASRPQDRQFILSSKKLLLSDSGFYLCAWKFSGSQETQYFGPGTRLLVL.

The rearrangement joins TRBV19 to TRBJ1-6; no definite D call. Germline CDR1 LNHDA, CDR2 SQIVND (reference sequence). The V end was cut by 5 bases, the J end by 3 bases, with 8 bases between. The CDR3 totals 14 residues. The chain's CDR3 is CASSPINYNSPLHF. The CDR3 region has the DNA TGTGCCAGTAGTCCCATAAACTATAATTCACCCCTCCACTTT.

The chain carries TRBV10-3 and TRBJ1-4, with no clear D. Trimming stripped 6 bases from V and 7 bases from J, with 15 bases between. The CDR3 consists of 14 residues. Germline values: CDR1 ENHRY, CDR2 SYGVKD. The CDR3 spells CAIRAGVLGEKLFF. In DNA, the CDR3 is TGTGCCATCAGGGCCGGGGTCCTGGGTGAAAAACTGTTTTTT.

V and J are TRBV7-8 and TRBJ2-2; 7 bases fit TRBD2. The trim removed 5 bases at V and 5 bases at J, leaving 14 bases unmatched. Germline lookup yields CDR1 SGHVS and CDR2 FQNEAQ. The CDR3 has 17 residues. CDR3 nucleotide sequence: TGTGCCAGCAGCCTCCTCCTGGGCGGGGGTTTAACCGGGGAGCTGTTTTTT. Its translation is CASSLLLGGGLTGELFF.

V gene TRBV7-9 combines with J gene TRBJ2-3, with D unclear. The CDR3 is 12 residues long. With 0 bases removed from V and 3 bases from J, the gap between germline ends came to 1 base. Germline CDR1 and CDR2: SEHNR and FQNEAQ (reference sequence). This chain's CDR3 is CASSLATDTQYF. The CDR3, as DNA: TGTGCCAGCAGCTTAGCGACAGATACGCAGTATTTT. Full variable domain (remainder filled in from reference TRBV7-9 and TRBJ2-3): DTGVSQNPRHKITKRGQNVTFRCDPISEHNRLYWYRQTLGQGPEFLTYFQNEAQLEKSRLLSDRFSAERPKGSFSTLEIQRTEQGDSAMYLCASSLATDTQYFGPGTRLTVL.

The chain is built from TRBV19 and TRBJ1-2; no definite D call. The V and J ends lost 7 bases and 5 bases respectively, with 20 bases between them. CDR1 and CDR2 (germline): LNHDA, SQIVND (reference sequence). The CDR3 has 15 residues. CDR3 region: CASNQTAAVSYGYTF. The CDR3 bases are TGTGCCAGTAACCAGACGGCCGCCGTTTCTTATGGCTACACCTTC.

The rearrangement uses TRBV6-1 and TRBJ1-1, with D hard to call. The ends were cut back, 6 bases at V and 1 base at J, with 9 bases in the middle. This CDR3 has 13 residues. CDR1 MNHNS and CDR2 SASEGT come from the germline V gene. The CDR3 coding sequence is TGTGCCAGCAGCCCGAGGACGAACACTGAAGCTTTCTTT. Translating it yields CASSPRTNTEAFF.

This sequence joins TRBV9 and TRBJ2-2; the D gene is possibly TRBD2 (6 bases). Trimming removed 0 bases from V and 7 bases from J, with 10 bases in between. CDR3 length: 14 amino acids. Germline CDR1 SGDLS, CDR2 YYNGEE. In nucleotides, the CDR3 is TGTGCCAGCAGCGTAGTAGCGCGGGGCGGGGAGCTGTTTTTT. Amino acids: CASSVVARGGELFF.

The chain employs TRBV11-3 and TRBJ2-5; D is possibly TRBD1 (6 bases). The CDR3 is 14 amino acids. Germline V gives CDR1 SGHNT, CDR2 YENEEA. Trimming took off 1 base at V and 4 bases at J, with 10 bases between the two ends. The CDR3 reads CASSLGGLGETQYF. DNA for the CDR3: TGTGCCAGCAGCTTAGGGGGGCTTGGAGAGACCCAGTACTTC.

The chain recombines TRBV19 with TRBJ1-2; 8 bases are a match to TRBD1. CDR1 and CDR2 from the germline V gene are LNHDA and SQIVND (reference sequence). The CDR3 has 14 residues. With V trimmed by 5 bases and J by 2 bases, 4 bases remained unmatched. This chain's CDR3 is CASSWGQVNYGYTF. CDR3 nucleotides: TGTGCCAGTAGTTGGGGACAGGTGAACTATGGCTACACCTTC.

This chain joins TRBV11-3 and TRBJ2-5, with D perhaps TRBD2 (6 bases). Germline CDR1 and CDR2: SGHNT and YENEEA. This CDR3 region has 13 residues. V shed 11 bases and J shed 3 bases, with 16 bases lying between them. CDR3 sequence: CASNSPGEETQYF. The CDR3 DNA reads TGTGCCTCCAACAGCCCGGGGGAAGAGACCCAGTACTTC. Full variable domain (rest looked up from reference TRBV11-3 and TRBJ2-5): EAGVVQSPRYKIIEKKQPVAFWCNPISGHNTLYWYLQNLGQGPELLIRYENEEAVDDSQLPKDRFSAERLKGVDSTLKIQPAELGDSAVYLCASNSPGEETQYFGPGTRLLVL.

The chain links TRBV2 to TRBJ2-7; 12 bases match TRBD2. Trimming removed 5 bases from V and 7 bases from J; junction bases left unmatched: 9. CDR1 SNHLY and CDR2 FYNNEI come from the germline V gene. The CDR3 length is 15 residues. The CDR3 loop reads CASSLRLAGEGEQYF. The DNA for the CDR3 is TGTGCCAGCAGTCTTCGACTAGCGGGAGAGGGGGAGCAGTACTTC.

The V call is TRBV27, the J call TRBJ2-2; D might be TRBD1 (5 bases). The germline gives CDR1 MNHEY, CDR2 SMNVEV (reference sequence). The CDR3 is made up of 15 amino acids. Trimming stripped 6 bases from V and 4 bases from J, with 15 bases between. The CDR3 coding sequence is TGTGCCAGCAGGAATCTTAGGGGTGGCACCGGGGAGCTGTTTTTT. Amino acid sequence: CASRNLRGGTGELFF.

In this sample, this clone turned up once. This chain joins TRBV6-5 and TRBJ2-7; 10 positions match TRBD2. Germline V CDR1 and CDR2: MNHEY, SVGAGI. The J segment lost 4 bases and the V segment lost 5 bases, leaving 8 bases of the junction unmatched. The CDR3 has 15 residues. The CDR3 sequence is CASSPGTSVSYEQYF. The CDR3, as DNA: TGTGCCAGCAGTCCCGGGACTAGCGTCTCGTACGAGCAGTACTTC.

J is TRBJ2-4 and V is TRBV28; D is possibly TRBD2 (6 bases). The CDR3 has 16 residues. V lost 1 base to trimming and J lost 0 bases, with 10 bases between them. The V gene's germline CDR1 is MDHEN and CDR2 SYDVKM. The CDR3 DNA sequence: TGTGCCAGCAGTTTATTCCTAGCGCTAGCCAAAAACATTCAGTACTTC. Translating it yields CASSLFLALAKNIQYF.

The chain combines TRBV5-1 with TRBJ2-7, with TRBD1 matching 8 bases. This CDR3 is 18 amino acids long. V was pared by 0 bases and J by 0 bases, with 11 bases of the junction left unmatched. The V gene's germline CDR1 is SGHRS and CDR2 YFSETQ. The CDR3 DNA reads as TGCGCCAGCAGCTTGGAGTCAGGACAGGGCCTCCGCTCCTACGAGCAGTACTTC. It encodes CASSLESGQGLRSYEQYF.